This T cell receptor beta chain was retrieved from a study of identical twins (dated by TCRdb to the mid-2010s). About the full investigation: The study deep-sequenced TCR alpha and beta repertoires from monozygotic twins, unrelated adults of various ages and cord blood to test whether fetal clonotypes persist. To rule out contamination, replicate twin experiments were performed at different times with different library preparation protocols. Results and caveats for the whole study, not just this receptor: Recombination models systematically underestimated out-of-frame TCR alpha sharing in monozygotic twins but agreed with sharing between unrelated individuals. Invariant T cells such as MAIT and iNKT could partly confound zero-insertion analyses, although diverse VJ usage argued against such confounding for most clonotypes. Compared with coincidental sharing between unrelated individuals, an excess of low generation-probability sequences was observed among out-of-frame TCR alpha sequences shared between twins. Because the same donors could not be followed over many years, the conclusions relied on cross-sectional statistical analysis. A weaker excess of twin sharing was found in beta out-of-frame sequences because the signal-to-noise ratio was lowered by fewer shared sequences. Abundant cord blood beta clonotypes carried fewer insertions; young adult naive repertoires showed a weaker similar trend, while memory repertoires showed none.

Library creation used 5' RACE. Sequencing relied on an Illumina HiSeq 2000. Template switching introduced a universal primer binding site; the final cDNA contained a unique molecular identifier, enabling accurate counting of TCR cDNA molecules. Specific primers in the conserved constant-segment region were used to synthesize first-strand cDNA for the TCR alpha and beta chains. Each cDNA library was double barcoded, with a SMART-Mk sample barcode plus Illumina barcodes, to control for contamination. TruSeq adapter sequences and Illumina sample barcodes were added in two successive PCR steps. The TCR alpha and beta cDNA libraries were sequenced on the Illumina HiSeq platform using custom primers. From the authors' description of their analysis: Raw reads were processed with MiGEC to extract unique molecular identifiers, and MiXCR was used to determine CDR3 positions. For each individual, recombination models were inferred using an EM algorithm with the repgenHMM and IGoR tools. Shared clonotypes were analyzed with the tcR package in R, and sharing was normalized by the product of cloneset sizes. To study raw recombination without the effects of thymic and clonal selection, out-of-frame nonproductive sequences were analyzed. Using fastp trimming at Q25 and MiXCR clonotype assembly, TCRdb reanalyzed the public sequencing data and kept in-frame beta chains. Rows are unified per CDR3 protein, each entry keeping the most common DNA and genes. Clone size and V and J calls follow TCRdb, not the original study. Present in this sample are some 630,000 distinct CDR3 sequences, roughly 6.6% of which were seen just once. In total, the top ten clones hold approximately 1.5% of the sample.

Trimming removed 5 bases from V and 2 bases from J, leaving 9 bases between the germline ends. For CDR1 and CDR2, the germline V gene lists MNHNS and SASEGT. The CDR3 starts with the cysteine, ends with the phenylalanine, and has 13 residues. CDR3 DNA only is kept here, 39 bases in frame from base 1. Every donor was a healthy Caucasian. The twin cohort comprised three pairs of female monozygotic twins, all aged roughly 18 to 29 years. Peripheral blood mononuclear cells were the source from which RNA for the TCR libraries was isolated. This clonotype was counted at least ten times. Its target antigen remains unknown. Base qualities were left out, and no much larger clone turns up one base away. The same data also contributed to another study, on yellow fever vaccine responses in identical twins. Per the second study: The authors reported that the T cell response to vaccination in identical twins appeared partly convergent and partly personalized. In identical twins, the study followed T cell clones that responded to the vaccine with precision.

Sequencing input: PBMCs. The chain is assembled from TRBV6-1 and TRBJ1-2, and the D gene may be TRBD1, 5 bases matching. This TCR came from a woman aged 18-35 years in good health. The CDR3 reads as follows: CASSPTENYGYTF. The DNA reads TGTGCCAGCAGTCCGACAGAGAACTATGGCTACACCTTC.